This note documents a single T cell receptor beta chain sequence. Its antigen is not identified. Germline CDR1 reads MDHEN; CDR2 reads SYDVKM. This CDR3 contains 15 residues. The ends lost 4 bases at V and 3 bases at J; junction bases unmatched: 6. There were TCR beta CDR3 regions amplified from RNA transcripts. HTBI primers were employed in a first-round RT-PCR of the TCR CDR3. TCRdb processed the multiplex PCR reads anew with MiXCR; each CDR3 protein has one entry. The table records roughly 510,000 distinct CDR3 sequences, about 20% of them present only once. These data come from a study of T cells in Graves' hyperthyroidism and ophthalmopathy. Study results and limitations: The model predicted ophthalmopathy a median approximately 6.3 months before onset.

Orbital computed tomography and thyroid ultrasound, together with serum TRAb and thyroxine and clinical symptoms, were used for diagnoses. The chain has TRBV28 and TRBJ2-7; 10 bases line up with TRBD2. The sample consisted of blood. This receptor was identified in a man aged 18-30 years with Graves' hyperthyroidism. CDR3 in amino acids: CASSSLAGANYEQYF. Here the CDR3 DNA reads TGTGCCAGCAGTTCGCTAGCGGGGGCGAACTACGAGCAGTACTTC.